This record covers a single TCR beta chain. These data come from a study of shared T cell receptors in the human thymus. Assay: immunoSEQ multiplex PCR; the TCRdb copy retains only in-frame clones and omits some. The sample holds approximately 760,000 clones, approximately 83% seen once. Looked up from germline, CDR1 is MNHNY and CDR2 is SVGAGI (reference sequence). CDR3 length: 14 amino acids. Trimming took off 5 bases at V and 2 bases at J, with 10 bases between the two ends. These data also featured in a second study, about human thymus T cells. From that paper: Those donating were healthy Finnish infants in corrective surgery for congenital heart defects. During corrective heart surgery, resections were taken, and the thymus tissue came from them. V and J genes seemed to be used with bias in thymic and blood repertoires. The related literature has documented a marked overlap of thymic repertoires among unrelated individuals.

The V call is TRBV6-6, the J call TRBJ1-3; D possibly corresponds to TRBD1 (5 bases). This receptor was identified in a girl under three years old with a congenital heart defect. The sample consisted of thymocytes. The CDR3 DNA follows: TGTGCCAGCAGTGTCGGGGGTACTGGAAACACCATATATTTT. Translation: CASSVGGTGNTIYF.